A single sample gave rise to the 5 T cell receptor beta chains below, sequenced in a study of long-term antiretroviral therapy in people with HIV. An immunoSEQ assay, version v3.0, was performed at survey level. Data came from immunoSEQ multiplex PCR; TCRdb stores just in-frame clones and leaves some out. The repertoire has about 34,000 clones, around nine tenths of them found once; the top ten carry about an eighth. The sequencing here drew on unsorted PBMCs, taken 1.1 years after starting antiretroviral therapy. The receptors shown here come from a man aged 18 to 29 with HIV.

CDR3 sequence reads: CASSVTSLQETQYF. The CDR3 DNA reads as TGCGCCAGCAGTGTGACTAGCCTTCAAGAGACCCAGTACTTC. The chain uses TRBV10-2 and TRBJ2-5; 7 bases agree with TRBD2. The V segment lost 4 bases and the J segment 2 bases; nucleotides outside the gene matches: 4. The CDR3 is made up of 14 amino acids. Germline values: CDR1 WSHSY, CDR2 SAAADI.

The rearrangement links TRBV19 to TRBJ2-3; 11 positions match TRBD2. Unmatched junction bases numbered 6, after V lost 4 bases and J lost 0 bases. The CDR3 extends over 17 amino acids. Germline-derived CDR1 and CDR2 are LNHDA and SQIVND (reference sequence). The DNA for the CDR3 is TGTGCCAGTAGTACCCTCGGGACTAGCGGAAGCACAGATACGCAGTATTTT. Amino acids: CASSTLGTSGSTDTQYF.

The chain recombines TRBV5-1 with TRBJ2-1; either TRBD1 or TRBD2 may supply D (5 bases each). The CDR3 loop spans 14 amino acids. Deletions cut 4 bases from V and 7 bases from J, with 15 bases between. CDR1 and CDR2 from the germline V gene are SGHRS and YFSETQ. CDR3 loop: CASSIGTSRNEQFF. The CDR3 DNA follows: TGCGCCAGCAGCATCGGGACGAGCAGGAATGAGCAGTTCTTC.

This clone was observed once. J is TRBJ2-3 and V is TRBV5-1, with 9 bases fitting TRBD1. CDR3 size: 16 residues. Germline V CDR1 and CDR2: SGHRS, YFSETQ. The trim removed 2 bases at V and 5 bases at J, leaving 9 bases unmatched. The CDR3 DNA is TGCGCCAGCAGCTTAACAGGGGGCGAATATAGAGATACGCAGTATTTT. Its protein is CASSLTGGEYRDTQYF.

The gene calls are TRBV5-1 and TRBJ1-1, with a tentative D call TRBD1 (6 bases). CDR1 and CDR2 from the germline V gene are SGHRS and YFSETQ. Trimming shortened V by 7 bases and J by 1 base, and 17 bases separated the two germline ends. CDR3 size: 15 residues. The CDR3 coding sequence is TGCGCCAGCTACCCGCTGGGGGGCCGGAACACTGAAGCTTTCTTT. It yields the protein CASYPLGGRNTEAFF.